This entry lists 13 T cell receptor beta chains sequenced from one sample in a study of radiotherapy plus CTLA-4 blockade in lung cancer. The protocol was immunoSEQ multiplex PCR, while the TCRdb copy is restricted to in-frame clones and leaves out a portion. The data show tens of thousands of clones, roughly four fifths seen once. The source was peripheral blood, collected from a patient treated with radiotherapy plus ipilimumab. Receptors originate from a human donor with non-small cell lung cancer that progressed on radiotherapy plus ipilimumab.

This sequence joins TRBV7-2 and TRBJ2-1, with unresolved D. The CDR3 runs to 15 residues. The germline V gene encodes CDR1 SGHTA and CDR2 FQGNSA. Trimming took 1 base from V and 7 from J, leaving 14 bases between them. CDR3 protein: CASSLEAILWNEQFF. CDR3 DNA sequence: TGTGCCAGCAGCTTAGAAGCCATCCTATGGAATGAGCAGTTCTTC.

The V call is TRBV7-8, the J call TRBJ2-5; 12 bases line up with TRBD2. Looked up from germline, CDR1 is SGHVS and CDR2 is FQNEAQ. J was trimmed by 2 bases and V by 4 bases; bases with no gene match: 2. The CDR3 runs 15 residues. The CDR3 coding sequence is TGTGCCAGCAGCTGGACTAGCGGGGAACAAGAGACCCAGTACTTC. This encodes CASSWTSGEQETQYF. Filled out from reference TRBV7-8 and TRBJ2-5, the complete variable domain reads GAGVSQSPRYKVAKRGQDVALRCDPISGHVSLFWYQQALGQGPEFLTYFQNEAQLDKSGLPSDRFFAERPEGSVSTLKIQRTQQEDSAVYLCASSWTSGEQETQYFGPGTRLLVL.

This clone was picked up one time. This chain uses TRBV7-2 with TRBJ1-5, with 8 positions matching TRBD1. Unmatched junction bases numbered 4, after V lost 5 bases and J lost 4 bases. Germline CDR1 reads SGHTA; CDR2 reads FQGNSA. CDR3 length: 14 residues. CDR3 nucleotides: TGTGCCAGCAGCCCACAGGGGGGGAATCAGCCCCAGCATTTT. Its protein is CASSPQGGNQPQHF.

The V gene is TRBV7-2, the J gene TRBJ2-7, with D perhaps TRBD2 (5 bases). With 3 bases removed from V and 6 bases from J, the gap between germline ends came to 9 bases. The CDR3 length is 12 residues. Per the germline V gene, CDR1 is SGHTA and CDR2 is FQGNSA. The CDR3 region has the DNA TGTGCCAGCAGCTTTGAGGGTGCCGAGCAGTACTTC. Encoded protein: CASSFEGAEQYF. The full variable domain, completed using reference TRBV7-2 and TRBJ2-7, is GAGVSQSPSNKVTEKGKDVELRCDPISGHTALYWYRQSLGQGLEFLIYFQGNSAPDKSGLPSDRFSAERTGGSVSTLTIQRTQQEDSAVYLCASSFEGAEQYFGPGTRLTVT.

The chain carries TRBV7-9 and TRBJ1-3; possibly TRBD1 for D (6 bases). Germline V gene sequence: CDR1 SEHNR, CDR2 FQNEAQ (reference sequence). V shed 5 bases and J shed 2 bases, with 10 bases lying between them. This CDR3 spans 14 amino acids. The CDR3 nucleotides read TGTGCCAGCAGCCGCCAGGGGACTGGAAACACCATATATTTT. The encoded protein is CASSRQGTGNTIYF.

The V call is TRBV25-1, the J call TRBJ2-2; 9 positions agree with TRBD2. After removal of 2 bases from V and 1 base from J, the junction contained 2 bases not matched to a gene. The CDR3 is 16 amino acids. The V gene's germline CDR1 is MGHDK and CDR2 SYGVNS. The DNA of the CDR3 is TGTGCCAGCAGTGAAGGGACTAGCAGGAACACCGGGGAGCTGTTTTTT. Translating gives CASSEGTSRNTGELFF.

The V call is TRBV5-1, the J call TRBJ2-5; D is undetermined. The CDR3 is 13 amino acids. Trimming removed 0 bases at V and 5 bases at J, with 8 bases between. Germline V CDR1 and CDR2: SGHRS, YFSETQ. The CDR3 spells CASSLAGRETQYF. The CDR3 bases are TGCGCCAGCAGCTTGGCGGGTAGGGAGACCCAGTACTTC. The variable domain in full, with the rest retrieved from reference TRBV5-1 and TRBJ2-5, is KAGVTQTPRYLIKTRGQQVTLSCSPISGHRSVSWYQQTPGQGLQFLFEYFSETQRNKGNFPGRFSGRQFSNSRSEMNVSTLELGDSALYLCASSLAGRETQYFGPGTRLLVL.

V and J are TRBV2 and TRBJ2-5; 8 nucleotides align to TRBD2. The CDR3 extends over 14 amino acids. V lost 5 bases and J lost 2; bases outside the gene matches: 4. Germline loops: CDR1 SNHLY, CDR2 FYNNEI. In DNA, the CDR3 is TGTGCCAGCAGTCGGACTAGCCGGCAAGAGACCCAGTACTTC. This gives the protein CASSRTSRQETQYF.

The rearrangement uses TRBV11-2 and TRBJ2-1, with 7 bases lining up with TRBD2. CDR3 size: 13 residues. Per germline, CDR1 SGHAT and CDR2 FQNNGV. The trim removed 4 bases at V and 9 bases at J, leaving 6 bases unmatched. In DNA, the CDR3 is TGTGCCAGCAGCTCGACTAGCCGGGGTGAGCAGTTCTTC. This sequence encodes CASSSTSRGEQFF.

The chain joins TRBV4-1 to TRBJ2-3; 11 nucleotides line up with TRBD2. Germline V gives CDR1 MGHRA, CDR2 YSYEKL. The CDR3 length is 15 residues. After removal of 7 bases from V and 0 bases from J, the junction contained 3 bases not matched to a gene. The CDR3 is CASKLAGASTDTQYF. The CDR3 region has the DNA TGCGCCAGCAAACTAGCGGGGGCTAGCACAGATACGCAGTATTTT.

J is TRBJ2-7 and V is TRBV18; 8 nucleotides align to TRBD1. The CDR3 is made up of 14 amino acids. V gave up 3 bases and J gave up 7 bases; unmatched junction bases: 8. Germline values: CDR1 KGHSH, CDR2 LQKENI. Written as DNA, the CDR3 is TGTGCCAGCTCACCGAGCAGGGGGCCACGAGAGCAGTACTTC. Translated: CASSPSRGPREQYF.

This clone was seen more than once but under ten times. CDR3 DNA: TGTGCCTGGAGAGGGGCGGATGGGGCCCAGCATTTT. As protein: CAWRGADGAQHF. This chain connects TRBV30 to TRBJ1-5, with D perhaps TRBD1 (5 bases). The V gene's germline CDR1 is GTSNPN and CDR2 SVGIG (reference sequence). There are 12 residues in the CDR3. V shed 3 bases and J shed 11 bases, with 14 bases lying between them.

The count of this clone is one. The rearrangement uses TRBV2 and TRBJ1-5; D call uncertain. Per germline, CDR1 SNHLY and CDR2 FYNNEI. Between the trimmed V and J ends, which lost 3 bases and 1 base, there was a span of 10 bases. The CDR3 length is 15 residues. CDR3 amino acids: CASSEGRASNQPQHF. The CDR3, as DNA: TGTGCCAGCAGTGAGGGTAGGGCAAGCAATCAGCCCCAGCATTTT. The full variable domain, its missing parts supplied by reference TRBV2 and TRBJ1-5, is EPEVTQTPSHQVTQMGQEVILRCVPISNHLYFYWYRQILGQKVEFLVSFYNNEISEKSEIFDDQFSVERPDGSNFTLKIRSTKLEDSAMYFCASSEGRASNQPQHFGDGTRLSIL.